This entry lists 32 T cell receptor beta chains sequenced from one sample in a study of blood T cells in healthy people across ages. Using a J-beta primer mix together with a sample-barcoded 5' primer, a second PCR was run for roughly 6 to 11 cycles. TCRdb used MiXCR to reprocess the 5' RACE reads, holding one entry per CDR3 protein. The table lists 1.8 million or so distinct CDR3 sequences, 30% to 40% of them singletons. Sequenced material: blood. The receptor set was obtained from a human donor in good health.

The chain carries TRBV6-5 and TRBJ1-2, with D possibly TRBD1 on 5 matching bases. Germline values: CDR1 MNHEY, CDR2 SVGAGI. Trimming removed 6 bases at V and 4 bases at J, with 18 bases between. This CDR3 has 15 amino acids. Here the CDR3 DNA reads TGTGCCAGCAGCCTGAGGGGCCAGGGAACCTATGGCTACACCTTC. This encodes CASSLRGQGTYGYTF.

This clonotype was seen only a few times. The chain has TRBV21-1 and TRBJ2-3; TRBD1 is taken as the D call from the table, unchecked against the DNA. TRBV21-1 is a documented pseudogene. The CDR3 runs to 14 residues. CDR3 nucleotide sequence: TGTGCCAGCAGCAACAGGGGGGACACAGATACGCAGTATTTT. This sequence encodes CASSNRGDTDTQYF.

The genes are TRBV6-5 and TRBJ2-1; a possible D gene is TRBD1 (6 bases). CDR1 and CDR2 from the germline V gene are MNHEY and SVGAGI. The CDR3 is 16 amino acids. Between the trimmed V and J ends, which lost 6 bases and 3 bases, there was a span of 18 bases. The CDR3 loop reads CASSQGTAVSYNEQFF. The CDR3 DNA is TGTGCCAGCAGCCAGGGGACGGCAGTTAGCTACAATGAGCAGTTCTTC.

This chain joins TRBV28 and TRBJ2-7; D not certain. The CDR3 contains 14 residues. CDR1 is MDHEN, CDR2 SYDVKM, per germline. V dropped 0 bases and J dropped 1 base, with 7 bases sitting between them. The CDR3 DNA sequence: TGTGCCAGCAGTTTATGGGCTGGTTCCTACGAGCAGTACTTC. Translating it yields CASSLWAGSYEQYF.

This clonotype was seen only a few times. The chain uses TRBV29-1 and TRBJ2-4; a possible D gene is TRBD1 (6 bases). Judging by the DNA end, TRBJ2-7 fits better; the J call may be wrong. Germline lookup yields CDR1 SQVTM and CDR2 ANQGSEA. There are 13 residues in the CDR3. This CDR3 is CSVDRQGSDEQYF. In DNA, the CDR3 is TGCAGCGTCGATCGGCAGGGGAGCGACGAGCAGTACTTC.

This clonotype was seen just once. The rearrangement links TRBV6-4 to TRBJ2-2, with D tentatively TRBD2 (5 bases). CDR1 and CDR2 (germline): MRHNA, SNTAGT. The V gene lost 4 bases and the J gene lost 4 bases, with 13 bases spanning the gap. The CDR3 runs 15 residues. The CDR3 DNA sequence: TGTGCCAGCAGTGTGCGGGCAGAAGCCACCGGGGAGCTGTTTTTT. Its protein product is CASSVRAEATGELFF.

The chain employs TRBV24-1 and TRBJ2-5; no clear D gene. The germline V gene has CDR1 KGHDR and CDR2 SFDVKD. CDR3 length equals 13 residues. Trimming removed 5 bases at V and 4 bases at J, with 10 bases between. The CDR3 DNA reads as TGTGCCACCAGTGCCCTCCGAGGAGAGACCCAGTACTTC. Residues: CATSALRGETQYF.

This clonotype was seen only a few times. This rearrangement joins TRBV4-2 to TRBJ1-2; D not resolved. This CDR3 has 15 residues. The germline V gene encodes CDR1 LGHNA and CDR2 YNFKEQ. Trimming removed 0 bases at V and 8 bases at J, with 16 bases between. The CDR3, as DNA: TGTGCCAGCAGCCAAGAGTCGGCAGGCGGGAGCGGCTACACCTTC. It yields the protein CASSQESAGGSGYTF.

CDR3 sequence: CASRGAFVAFF. CDR3 DNA sequence: TGTGCCAGCCGGGGCGCCTTCGTGGCTTTCTTT. The V gene is TRBV10-3, the J gene TRBJ1-1, with a possible D match to TRBD1 (5 bases). This CDR3 comprises 11 residues. Trimming took off 10 bases at V and 11 bases at J, with 17 bases between the two ends. The V gene's germline CDR1 is ENHRY and CDR2 SYGVKD.

The rearrangement joins TRBV6-6 to TRBJ2-5; 7 nucleotides match TRBD1. Germline trimming cut 3 bases from V and 4 bases from J; bases unmatched to any gene: 2. CDR3 size: 13 residues. The V gene's germline CDR1 is MNHNY and CDR2 SVGAGI (reference sequence). CDR3 nucleotides: TGTGCCAGCAGTTATCGGGACAGAGAGACCCAGTACTTC. Translating gives CASSYRDRETQYF.

The genes are TRBV4-3 and TRBJ2-2, with D uncertain. The V and J ends lost 0 bases and 7 bases respectively, with 6 bases between them. Germline V gene lookup returns CDR1 LGHNA and CDR2 YSLEER. This CDR3 has 13 residues. In DNA, the CDR3 is TGCGCCAGCAGCCAAGATCAGGTCGGGGAGCTGTTTTTT. This encodes CASSQDQVGELFF.

The chain links TRBV5-1 to TRBJ2-3, with TRBD2 matching 9 bases. V lost 1 base to trimming and J lost 5 bases; unmatched junction nucleotides: 8. The CDR3 is 16 residues long. Per germline, CDR1 SGHRS and CDR2 YFSETQ. The CDR3 nucleotides are TGCGCCAGCAGCTTGATTCGCGGGGGGGCCGAAGATACGCAGTATTTT. This translates into CASSLIRGGAEDTQYF.

In regard to this clonotype: This may be a read error: a much more frequent sequence differs by one nucleotide. This rearrangement joins TRBV29-1 to TRBJ1-2; 7 nucleotides match TRBD1. J was trimmed by 7 bases and V by 5 bases; bases with no gene match: 7. The CDR3 consists of 12 residues. The germline CDR1 and CDR2 sequences are SQVTM and ANQGSEA. CDR3 region: CSVSNQGVGYTF. In DNA form, the CDR3 reads TGCAGCGTTAGTAATCAGGGGGTTGGCTACACCTTC. The full variable domain, completed using reference TRBV29-1 and TRBJ1-2, is SAVISQKPSRDICQRGTSLTIQCQVDSQVTMMFWYRQQPGQSLTLIATANQGSEATYESGFVIDKFPISRPNLTFSTLTVSNMSPEDSSIYLCSVSNQGVGYTFGSGTRLTVV.

This clonotype showed up just a few times. The chain couples TRBV10-3 to TRBJ1-5; no definite D call. V was pared by 3 bases and J by 0 bases, with 6 bases between. Germline CDR1 ENHRY, CDR2 SYGVKD. The CDR3 runs 14 residues. CDR3 loop: CAISDRFSNQPQHF. CDR3 nucleotide sequence: TGTGCCATCAGTGACAGGTTTAGCAATCAGCCCCAGCATTTT.

J is TRBJ2-4 and V is TRBV6-4, with D perhaps being TRBD1 or TRBD2 (5 bases each). The germline V gene has CDR1 MRHNA and CDR2 SNTAGT. The CDR3 extends over 17 amino acids. V lost 4 bases to trimming and J lost 0 bases, with 16 bases between them. This chain's CDR3 is CASSGRDGIIAKNIQYF. CDR3 DNA sequence: TGTGCCAGCAGTGGCCGGGACGGGATAATAGCCAAAAACATTCAGTACTTC.

This clonotype was observed a handful of times. The chain is built from TRBV7-8 and TRBJ2-4, with D possibly matching TRBD1 (7 bases). The DNA matches TRBJ2-7 better at its end, which makes the J call doubtful. In germline, CDR1 is SGHVS, CDR2 FQNEAQ. This CDR3 contains 13 residues. Written as DNA, the CDR3 is TGTGCCAGCTCTCCCTCAGGGGGGCGCGAGCAGTACTTC. Its translation is CASSPSGGREQYF.

V gene TRBV4-3 combines with J gene TRBJ2-1; a weak D match, TRBD2 (5 bases). The CDR3 covers 14 residues. Germline V gene sequence: CDR1 LGHNA, CDR2 YSLEER. The V end was cut by 1 base, the J end by 4 bases, with 8 bases between. CDR3 amino acids: CASSQVREYNEQFF. The CDR3 nucleotides read TGCGCCAGCAGCCAAGTCCGGGAATACAATGAGCAGTTCTTC.

The rearrangement joins TRBV7-8 to TRBJ2-1; TRBD2 aligns across 9 bases. The V gene's germline CDR1 is SGHVS and CDR2 FQNEAQ. J gave up 4 bases and V 2 bases, and 6 bases lay outside the gene matches. This CDR3 is built from 16 residues. CDR3 amino acids: CASSLRRLAAYNEQFF. Written as DNA, the CDR3 is TGTGCCAGCAGCTTACGGAGACTAGCGGCGTACAATGAGCAGTTCTTC.

This clonotype was detected only a few times. The rearrangement links TRBV20-1 to TRBJ2-1; the D is unclear. The germline gives CDR1 DFQATT, CDR2 SNEGSKA (reference sequence). This CDR3 has 14 residues. Trimming cost V 4 bases and J 4 bases, with 14 bases left between them. This CDR3 reads CSATQSILYNEQFF. DNA for the CDR3: TGCAGTGCTACCCAGAGTATACTGTACAATGAGCAGTTCTTC.

The genes are TRBV4-3 and TRBJ2-7; a weak D match, TRBD2 (6 bases). This CDR3 is built from 17 residues. In germline, CDR1 is LGHNA, CDR2 YSLEER. V was clipped by 0 bases and J by 3 bases, with 18 bases between them. The CDR3 reads CASSQDFEGLDGYEQYF. The CDR3 DNA is TGCGCCAGCAGCCAAGATTTTGAGGGACTCGATGGCTACGAGCAGTACTTC.

This chain's CDR3 is CSVRGLGGALYNEQFF. The CDR3 nucleotides are TGCAGCGTAAGAGGGCTGGGGGGGGCCCTCTACAATGAGCAGTTCTTC. The V gene is TRBV29-1, the J gene TRBJ2-1; a possible D gene is TRBD2 (7 bases). The V end was cut by 6 bases, the J end by 3 bases, with 21 bases between. The CDR3 covers 16 residues. Germline CDR1 is SQVTM and CDR2 is ANQGSEA.

The chain links TRBV27 to TRBJ1-5; unclear D gene. The CDR3 is 14 residues long. V shed 5 bases and J shed 7 bases, with 15 bases lying between them. CDR1 is MNHEY and CDR2 is SMNVEV in the germline V gene (reference sequence). The DNA of the CDR3 is TGTGCCAGCAGTCCCACACCGTCTGGGCAGCCCCAGCATTTT. Amino acid sequence: CASSPTPSGQPQHF.

About this clonotype itself: A junction boundary mismatches the germline segment, possibly from a read error. This chain connects TRBV7-9 to TRBJ1-5; no reliable D call. The length of the CDR3 is 15 residues. Germline CDR1 is SEHNR and CDR2 is FQNEAQ (reference sequence). CDR3 in DNA: TGTGTCAGCAGGCTAAGGCCCCAAGTCAATCAGCCCCAGCATTTT. Encoded protein: CVSRLRPQVNQPQHF.

This chain connects TRBV10-3 to TRBJ1-1; the match to TRBD1 covers 9 bases. This CDR3 has 17 residues. Germline loops: CDR1 ENHRY, CDR2 SYGVKD. The ends lost 6 bases at V and 0 bases at J; junction bases unmatched: 11. The CDR3 reads CAIRPPYRGPMNTEAFF. CDR3 bases: TGTGCCATCAGACCTCCTTACAGGGGGCCAATGAACACTGAAGCTTTCTTT.

As concerns this clonotype: A much bigger clone sits one base away, suggesting this may be a read error. The chain employs TRBV29-1 and TRBJ2-1, with D uncertain. This CDR3 contains 12 residues. Germline V gene data show CDR1 as SQVTM and CDR2 as ANQGSEA. V gave up 3 bases and J gave up 7 bases, with 10 bases separating them. The CDR3 protein is CSVEIGMNEQFF. DNA for the CDR3: TGCAGCGTTGAGATCGGTATGAATGAGCAGTTCTTC.

This clonotype has only a few counts. The V and J genes are TRBV25-1 and TRBJ2-1; 8 bases align to TRBD2. The CDR3 is made up of 14 amino acids. Trimming at V came to 0 bases and at J to 8 bases, leaving 3 bases not matched to a gene. CDR1 and CDR2 (germline): MGHDK, SYGVNS. DNA for the CDR3: TGTGCCAGCAGTGAATATTCCGGGAGGGATGAGCAGTTCTTC. The encoded protein is CASSEYSGRDEQFF.

V usage is TRBV4-1 and J usage is TRBJ2-1, with 9 nucleotides matching TRBD2. V trimming: 2 bases; J trimming: 9 bases; junction bases outside the gene matches: 11. Germline values: CDR1 MGHRA, CDR2 YSYEKL. CDR3 length: 16 amino acids. CDR3 coding DNA: TGCGCCAGCAGCCAACCCGGGACTAGCAGGGAGGGTGAGCAGTTCTTC. It yields the protein CASSQPGTSREGEQFF.

The chain recombines TRBV7-2 with TRBJ1-4; TRBD1 aligns across 7 bases. The V and J ends lost 4 bases and 6 bases, in that order; junction bases with no gene match: 5. CDR3 length: 14 residues. Germline assignment: CDR1 SGHTA and CDR2 FQGNSA. CDR3 amino acids: CASSWTGSDEKLFF. In DNA form, the CDR3 reads TGTGCCAGCAGCTGGACAGGTAGCGATGAAAAACTGTTTTTT.

The CDR3 loop reads CASRSKGEQYF. CDR3 sequence (DNA): TGTGCCAGCAGGTCAAAGGGAGAGCAGTACTTC. The rearrangement joins TRBV5-5 to TRBJ2-4; possibly TRBD2 for D (5 bases). This CDR3 has 11 amino acids. In germline, CDR1 is SGHKS, CDR2 YYEKEE (reference sequence). The ends were cut back, 5 bases at V and 13 bases at J, with 13 bases in the middle.

This chain links TRBV20-1 with TRBJ2-7, with a weak D call TRBD2 (6 bases). Germline V gene data show CDR1 as DFQATT and CDR2 as SNEGSKA (reference sequence). Trimming took 5 bases from V and 7 from J, leaving 21 bases between them. This CDR3 spans 14 amino acids. CDR3 nucleotide sequence: TGCAGTGCTTCACCGGGACTGAACCTTCTAGAGCAGTACTTC. Amino acid sequence: CSASPGLNLLEQYF.

This clonotype was found a few times. This chain links TRBV4-1 with TRBJ2-7; D ambiguous. Germline V CDR1 and CDR2: MGHRA, YSYEKL. The CDR3 runs to 13 residues. With 1 base removed from V and 1 base from J, the gap between germline ends came to 5 bases. CDR3 DNA sequence: TGCGCCAGCAGCCAAGCTGATTCCTACGAGCAGTACTTC. Its protein is CASSQADSYEQYF.

The V call is TRBV7-2, the J call TRBJ2-1; D is ambiguous. The CDR3 covers 13 residues. V was trimmed by 2 bases and J by 8 bases, leaving 10 bases between them. The germline V gene has CDR1 SGHTA and CDR2 FQGNSA. The CDR3 region is CASSLMWVDEQFF. As DNA, the CDR3 is TGTGCCAGCAGCTTAATGTGGGTGGATGAGCAGTTCTTC.